These 23 T cell receptor beta chains were sequenced from one sample in a study of cytotoxic CD8 clonotypes in ibrutinib-treated CLL. Assay: immunoSEQ multiplex PCR; the TCRdb copy retains only in-frame clones and omits some. The repertoire holds around 150,000 clones, with roughly 77% as singletons. Source: PBMCs, taken after 12 months of ibrutinib treatment. The receptors derive from a human donor with chronic lymphocytic leukemia.

The chain employs TRBV4-1 and TRBJ2-3; 10 bases map to TRBD2. Per germline, CDR1 MGHRA and CDR2 YSYEKL. V was clipped by 6 bases and J by 4 bases; unmatched bases: 7. The CDR3 has 15 residues. The CDR3 DNA is TGCGCCAGCAGGGGGGGACTAGCGCGAGCAGATACGCAGTATTTT. Its translation is CASRGGLARADTQYF.

The CDR3 region is CASSQDILRTGELFF. In nucleotides, the CDR3 is TGCGCCAGCAGCCAAGATATCCTGCGCACCGGGGAGCTGTTTTTT. The chain links TRBV4-1 to TRBJ2-2; D remains ambiguous. The CDR3 runs 15 residues. Germline CDR1 and CDR2: MGHRA and YSYEKL. Trimming stripped 0 bases from V and 4 bases from J, with 9 bases between.

The V gene is TRBV15, the J gene TRBJ1-3; maybe TRBD1 (5 bases). The CDR3 spans 14 residues. The germline V and J ends were trimmed by 3 bases and 0 bases, with 6 bases remaining between them. The germline V gene has CDR1 LNHNV and CDR2 YYDKDF (reference sequence). CDR3: CATSRGDSGNTIYF. CDR3 bases: TGTGCCACCAGCAGGGGGGACTCTGGAAACACCATATATTTT.

The J gene is TRBJ2-1, the V gene TRBV7-6; 9 bases map to TRBD1. The CDR3 length is 14 residues. CDR1 SGHVS and CDR2 FNYEAQ come from the germline V gene. Trimming removed 5 bases from V and 7 bases from J; junction bases left unmatched: 6. Here the CDR3 DNA reads TGTGCCAGCAGCCAGGGACAGGGAAGGAATGAGCAGTTCTTC. Its translation is CASSQGQGRNEQFF.

J is TRBJ1-2 and V is TRBV7-9, with 7 bases identical to TRBD1. The CDR3 runs 14 residues. The junction had 5 bases not matched to a gene; V was cut back by 3 bases and J by 4 bases. From germline, CDR1 is SEHNR and CDR2 FQNEAQ (reference sequence). The DNA of the CDR3 is TGTGCCAGCAGCTTCCGGACAGGAAGCTATGGCTACACCTTC. It yields the protein CASSFRTGSYGYTF.

Worth noting for this clone: A much larger clone lies a single base off, so this may be a read error. The rearrangement joins TRBV2 to TRBJ1-3; 7 nucleotides match TRBD1. Germline V gives CDR1 SNHLY, CDR2 FYNNEI. The CDR3 covers 16 residues. Written as DNA, the CDR3 is TGTGCCAGCAGTCAGGAGAGGGGGCGGTATGGAAACATCATATATTTT. The encoded protein is CASSQERGRYGNIIYF.

The gene calls are TRBV27 and TRBJ1-5; TRBD1 matches at 8 bases. After removal of 3 bases from V and 4 bases from J, the junction contained 5 bases not matched to a gene. The germline CDR1 and CDR2 sequences are MNHEY and SMNVEV (reference sequence). CDR3 size: 15 residues. The DNA for the CDR3 is TGTGCCAGCAGTTTCGCAGGGGGCAATAATCAGCCCCAGCATTTT. Residues: CASSFAGGNNQPQHF.

The rearrangement uses TRBV2 and TRBJ1-5; 7 bases match TRBD1. With 8 bases clipped from V and 0 bases from J, the junction kept 4 bases outside the gene matches. Germline values: CDR1 SNHLY, CDR2 FYNNEI. The CDR3 covers 14 residues. The CDR3 loop reads CASCRGGSNQPQHF. The CDR3 bases are TGTGCCAGCTGCAGGGGGGGTAGCAATCAGCCCCAGCATTTT.

V and J are TRBV23-1 and TRBJ1-6; D is ambiguous. TRBV23-1 is placed among ORFs of uncertain function. Trimming shortened V by 6 bases and J by 9 bases, and 15 bases separated the two germline ends. This CDR3 comprises 14 residues. CDR3 bases: TGCGCCAGCAGCCAAGATCTGGAGGGTTCACCCCTCCACTTT. This sequence encodes CASSQDLEGSPLHF.

The genes are TRBV5-1 and TRBJ2-5, with 7 bases lining up with TRBD2. This CDR3 has 15 amino acids. V was pared by 0 bases and J by 1 base, with 3 bases of the junction left unmatched. Germline CDR1 is SGHRS and CDR2 is YFSETQ. The CDR3 is CASSLEASGQETQYF. The CDR3 DNA reads as TGCGCCAGCAGCTTGGAGGCTAGCGGCCAAGAGACCCAGTACTTC.

The genes are TRBV5-1 and TRBJ2-7; no definite D call. Trimming shortened V by 1 base and J by 0 bases, and 11 bases separated the two germline ends. The germline V gene encodes CDR1 SGHRS and CDR2 YFSETQ. The CDR3 has 15 amino acids. The CDR3 loop is CASSLLHITSYEQYF. DNA of the CDR3: TGCGCCAGCAGCTTGTTACACATAACCTCCTACGAGCAGTACTTC.

The V call is TRBV6-6, the J call TRBJ1-5, with a possible D match to TRBD1 (5 bases). The CDR3 contains 16 residues. Trimming cost V 0 bases and J 2 bases, with 11 bases left between them. The germline CDR1 and CDR2 sequences are MNHNY and SVGAGI (reference sequence). As DNA, the CDR3 is TGTGCCAGCAGTTACTCGGGGGGGTCCGGCAATCAGCCCCAGCATTTT. It yields the protein CASSYSGGSGNQPQHF.

The chain has TRBV29-1 and TRBJ2-3, with a weak D call TRBD2 (5 bases). Germline CDR1 reads SQVTM; CDR2 reads ANQGSEA. Trimming shortened V by 4 bases and J by 2 bases, and 13 bases separated the two germline ends. CDR3 length equals 14 residues. For the CDR3, the DNA is TGCAGCGTTGTTGGGAGCGGAGTCACAGATACGCAGTATTTT. It codes for CSVVGSGVTDTQYF.

In the case of this clone: The sample carries other DNA sequences with the same CDR3. This chain's CDR3 is CASSQSNYGYTF. The CDR3 DNA reads as TGCGCCAGCAGCCAAAGCAACTATGGCTACACCTTC. The J gene is TRBJ1-2, the V gene TRBV4-3; D gene uncertain. The V gene's germline CDR1 is LGHNA and CDR2 YSLEER. Between the trimmed V and J ends, which lost 2 bases and 2 bases, there was a span of 3 bases. There are 12 residues in the CDR3.

V gene TRBV7-2 combines with J gene TRBJ2-3, with TRBD1 identical over 8 bases. This CDR3 is 16 amino acids long. Germline CDR1 reads SGHTA; CDR2 reads FQGNSA. Trimming took 4 bases from V and 2 from J; bases not matched to a gene: 8. CDR3 protein: CASSSGDRLDTDTQYF. In DNA form, the CDR3 reads TGTGCCAGCAGCTCGGGGGACAGGTTAGACACAGATACGCAGTATTTT.

This rearrangement joins TRBV29-1 to TRBJ1-2; D is undetermined. Trimming pared 4 bases from V and 2 bases from J, leaving 8 bases between. CDR3 length equals 12 residues. Germline CDR1 SQVTM, CDR2 ANQGSEA. CDR3 loop: CSVVSGNYGYTF. The CDR3 DNA follows: TGCAGCGTTGTGAGCGGGAACTATGGCTACACCTTC.

The CDR3 region is CASSPGLSGNTIYF. For the CDR3, the DNA is TGTGCCAGCTCACCAGGGCTATCTGGAAACACCATATATTTT. The chain combines TRBV18 with TRBJ1-3; D is ambiguous. Trimming cost V 2 bases and J 1 base, with 6 bases left between them. Germline assignment: CDR1 KGHSH and CDR2 LQKENI. The CDR3 runs 14 residues.

About this clone itself: The sample has other DNA sequences that encode this CDR3 too. The chain recombines TRBV18 with TRBJ2-5; D gene uncertain. CDR3 length: 11 residues. In germline, CDR1 is KGHSH, CDR2 LQKENI. V lost 3 bases and J 4 bases, leaving 3 bases between the germline ends. The CDR3 loop reads CASSPGETQYF. The CDR3, as DNA: TGTGCCAGCTCACCGGGAGAGACCCAGTACTTC.

Concerning this clone itself: The sample holds other DNA sequences that translate to the same CDR3. V gene TRBV4-3 combines with J gene TRBJ2-1, with TRBD2 matching over 10 bases. Germline lookup yields CDR1 LGHNA and CDR2 YSLEER. The CDR3 covers 15 residues. Unmatched junction bases numbered 5, after V lost 3 bases and J lost 6 bases. CDR3 amino acids: CASSQPSGGVNEQFF. CDR3 sequence (DNA): TGCGCCAGCAGCCAGCCTAGCGGGGGAGTCAATGAGCAGTTCTTC.

The gene calls are TRBV2 and TRBJ2-5; either TRBD1 or TRBD2 may fit D (5 bases each). This CDR3 is built from 15 residues. The V gene's germline CDR1 is SNHLY and CDR2 FYNNEI. V lost 4 bases and J lost 5, with 17 bases in between. The CDR3 loop is CASSGRDRLTETQYF. The CDR3 coding sequence is TGTGCCAGCAGTGGAAGGGACCGATTAACGGAGACCCAGTACTTC.

The chain combines TRBV19 with TRBJ1-1; D is uncertain. The CDR3 has 16 residues. Germline-derived CDR1 and CDR2 are LNHDA and SQIVND (reference sequence). Trimming removed 3 bases at V and 7 bases at J, with 21 bases between. Here the CDR3 reads CASSIPLFGDRGEAFF. Here the CDR3 DNA reads TGTGCCAGTAGTATCCCCCTCTTCGGGGATCGGGGTGAAGCTTTCTTT.

This clone showed up just a few times. This chain uses TRBV14 with TRBJ2-3; 10 bases fit TRBD2. Germline CDR1 SGHDN, CDR2 FVKESK. There are 22 residues in the CDR3. Trimming cost V 0 bases and J 0 bases; bases outside gene matches: 18. CDR3 coding DNA: TGTGCCAGCAGCCAAGATATTGGGCTAGCGGGAGTATGGGGCCTGAGCACAGATACGCAGTATTTT. It yields the protein CASSQDIGLAGVWGLSTDTQYF.

The chain is built from TRBV11-2 and TRBJ2-7; D is possibly TRBD1 or TRBD2 (5 bases each). CDR3 size: 15 residues. V lost 5 bases and J lost 0, with 14 bases in between. Germline CDR1 reads SGHAT; CDR2 reads FQNNGV. The CDR3 DNA follows: TGTGCCAGCAGCCAACTTAAGGGGAGCTCCTACGAGCAGTACTTC. Its translation: CASSQLKGSSYEQYF.